Listed below are T cell receptor beta chains from one sample, sequenced in a study of identifying expanded T cells in peripheral blood. Measured with immunoSEQ multiplex PCR; TCRdb has only the in-frame clones, and not every one. The sample carries around 60,000 clones, approximately 82% recorded once. Sequencing used blood. These receptors all stem from a person aged 18 to 75 in good health. CDR3s include the opening cysteine and the closing phenylalanine or tryptophan. The order of the fields is CDR3 protein, CDR3 DNA, D gene, V gene, J gene, clone size. D genes are given only for firm matches. Expanded clones get a size class; other rows say once, few or many, or leave the size out.

CDR3aa: CASSPSFGNTIYF
CDR3nt: TGTGCCAGCAGCCCCTCCTTTGGAAACACCATATATTTT
d_gene: NA
v_gene: TRBV7-6
j_gene: TRBJ1-3
abundance: NA

CDR3aa: CASGQDRVSNQPQHF
CDR3nt: TGTGCTAGTGGGCAGGACAGGGTAAGCAATCAGCCCCAGCATTTT
d_gene: TRBD1
v_gene: TRBV12-5
j_gene: TRBJ1-5
abundance: NA

CDR3aa: CASSFTGTQLGETQYF
CDR3nt: TGCGCCAGCAGCTTTACCGGGACCCAGCTAGGGGAGACCCAGTACTTC
d_gene: NA
v_gene: TRBV5-1
j_gene: TRBJ2-5
abundance: NA

CDR3aa: CASSSRQGYGYTF
CDR3nt: TGTGCCAGCAGTTCACGACAGGGGTATGGCTACACCTTC
d_gene: TRBD1
v_gene: TRBV27
j_gene: TRBJ1-2
abundance: NA

CDR3aa: CASSEEGTQYF
CDR3nt: TGTGCCAGCAGTGAGGAGGGTACGCAGTATTTT
d_gene: NA
v_gene: TRBV2
j_gene: TRBJ2-3
abundance: NA

CDR3aa: CASSTGQGSGANVLTF
CDR3nt: TGTGCCAGTAGTACGGGACAGGGCTCTGGGGCCAACGTCCTGACTTTC
d_gene: TRBD1
v_gene: TRBV19
j_gene: TRBJ2-6
abundance: NA

CDR3aa: CASSLYPGQGQYEQYF
CDR3nt: TGTGCCAGCAGCTTGTACCCGGGACAGGGTCAGTACGAGCAGTACTTC
d_gene: TRBD1
v_gene: TRBV5-6
j_gene: TRBJ2-7
abundance: NA

CDR3aa: CASKEQQFTDTQYF
CDR3nt: TGTGCCAGCAAGGAGCAGCAATTCACAGATACGCAGTATTTT
d_gene: NA
v_gene: TRBV6-5
j_gene: TRBJ2-3
abundance: once

CDR3aa: CASSIGFRQTGANVLTF
CDR3nt: TGTGCCAGTAGTATAGGGTTTCGCCAGACTGGGGCCAACGTCCTGACTTTC
d_gene: NA
v_gene: TRBV19
j_gene: TRBJ2-6
abundance: few

CDR3aa: CASSSEVNQPQHF
CDR3nt: TGTGCCAGTAGTTCCGAGGTCAATCAGCCCCAGCATTTT
d_gene: NA
v_gene: TRBV19
j_gene: TRBJ1-5
abundance: NA

CDR3aa: CASSLGWGQGLTYEQYF
CDR3nt: TGTGCCAGCAGCTTAGGCTGGGGACAGGGATTGACCTACGAGCAGTACTTC
d_gene: TRBD1
v_gene: TRBV13
j_gene: TRBJ2-7
abundance: NA